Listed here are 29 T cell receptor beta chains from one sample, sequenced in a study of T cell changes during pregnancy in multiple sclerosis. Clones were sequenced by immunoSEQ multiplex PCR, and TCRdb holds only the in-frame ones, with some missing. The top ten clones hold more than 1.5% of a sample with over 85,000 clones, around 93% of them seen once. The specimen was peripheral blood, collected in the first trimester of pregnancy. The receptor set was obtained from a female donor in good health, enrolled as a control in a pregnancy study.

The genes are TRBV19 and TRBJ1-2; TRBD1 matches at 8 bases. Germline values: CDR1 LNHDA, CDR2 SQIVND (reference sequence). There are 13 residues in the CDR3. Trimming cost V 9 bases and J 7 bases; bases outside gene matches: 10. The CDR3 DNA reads TGTGCCAGCTACCCGACAGGGACAGGTGGCTACACCTTC. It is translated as CASYPTGTGGYTF.

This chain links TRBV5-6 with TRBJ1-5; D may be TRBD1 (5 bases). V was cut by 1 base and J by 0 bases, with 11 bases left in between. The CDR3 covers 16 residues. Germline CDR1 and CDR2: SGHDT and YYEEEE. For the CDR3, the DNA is TGTGCCAGCAGCTTGTTGCGGGGGGGTAGCAATCAGCCCCAGCATTTT. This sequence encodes CASSLLRGGSNQPQHF.

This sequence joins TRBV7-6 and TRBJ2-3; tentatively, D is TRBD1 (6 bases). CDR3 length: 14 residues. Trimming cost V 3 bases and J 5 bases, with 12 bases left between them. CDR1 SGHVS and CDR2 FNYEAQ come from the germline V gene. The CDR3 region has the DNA TGTGCCAGCAGCTTCTCACAGGGACGAGATACGCAGTATTTT. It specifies CASSFSQGRDTQYF. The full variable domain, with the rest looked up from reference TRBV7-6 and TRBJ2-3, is GAGVSQSPRYKVTKRGQDVALRCDPISGHVSLYWYRQALGQGPEFLTYFNYEAQQDKSGLPNDRFSAERPEGSISTLTIQRTEQRDSAMYRCASSFSQGRDTQYFGPGTRLTVL.

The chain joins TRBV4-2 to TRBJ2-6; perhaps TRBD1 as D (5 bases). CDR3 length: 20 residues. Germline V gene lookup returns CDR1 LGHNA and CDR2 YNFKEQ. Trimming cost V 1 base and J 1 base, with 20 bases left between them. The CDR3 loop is CASSQARSDSPLSGANVLTF. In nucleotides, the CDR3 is TGTGCCAGCAGCCAAGCGAGGAGTGACAGTCCCTTATCTGGGGCCAACGTCCTGACTTTC.

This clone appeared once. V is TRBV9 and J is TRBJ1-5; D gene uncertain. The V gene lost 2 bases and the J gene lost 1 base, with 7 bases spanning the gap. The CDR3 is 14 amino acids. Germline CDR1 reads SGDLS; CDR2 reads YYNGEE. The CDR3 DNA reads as TGTGCCAGCAGCGTTGGAGGGAGCAATCAGCCCCAGCATTTT. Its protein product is CASSVGGSNQPQHF.

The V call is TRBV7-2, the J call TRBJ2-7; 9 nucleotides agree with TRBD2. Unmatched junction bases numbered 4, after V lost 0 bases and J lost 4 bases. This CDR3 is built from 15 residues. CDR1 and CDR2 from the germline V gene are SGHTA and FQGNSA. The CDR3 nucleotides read TGTGCCAGCAGCTTAGCGGGCGGGGGGGCTTACGAGCAGTACTTC. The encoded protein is CASSLAGGGAYEQYF.

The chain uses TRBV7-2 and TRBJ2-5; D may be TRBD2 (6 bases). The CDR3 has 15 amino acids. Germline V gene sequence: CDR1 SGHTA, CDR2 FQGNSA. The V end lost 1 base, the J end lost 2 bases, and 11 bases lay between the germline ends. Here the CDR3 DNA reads TGTGCCAGCAGCTTAGGGCGGGGTAGTCAAGAGACCCAGTACTTC. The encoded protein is CASSLGRGSQETQYF.

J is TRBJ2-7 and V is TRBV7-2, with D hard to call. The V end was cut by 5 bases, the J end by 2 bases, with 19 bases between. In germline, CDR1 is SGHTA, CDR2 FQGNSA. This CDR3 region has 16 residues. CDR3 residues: CASSGLRKSWAYEQYF. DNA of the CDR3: TGTGCCAGCAGCGGGCTCAGGAAATCCTGGGCCTACGAGCAGTACTTC. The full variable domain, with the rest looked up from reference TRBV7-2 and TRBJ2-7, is GAGVSQSPSNKVTEKGKDVELRCDPISGHTALYWYRQSLGQGLEFLIYFQGNSAPDKSGLPSDRFSAERTGGSVSTLTIQRTQQEDSAVYLCASSGLRKSWAYEQYFGPGTRLTVT.

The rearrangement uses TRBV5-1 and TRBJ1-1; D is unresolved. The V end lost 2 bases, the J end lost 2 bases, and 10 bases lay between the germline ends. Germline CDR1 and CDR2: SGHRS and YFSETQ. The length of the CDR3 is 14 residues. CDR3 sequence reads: CASSLEALNTEAFF. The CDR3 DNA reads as TGCGCCAGCAGCTTAGAGGCTCTAAACACTGAAGCTTTCTTT.

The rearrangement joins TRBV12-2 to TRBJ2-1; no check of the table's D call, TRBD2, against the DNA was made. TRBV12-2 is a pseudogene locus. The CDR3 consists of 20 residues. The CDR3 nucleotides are TGTGCAAGTCGCTTGGTGGGGTTAAGGTCTAGCGGGGGGGCCCTCGATGAGCAGTTCTTC. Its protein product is CASRLVGLRSSGGALDEQFF.

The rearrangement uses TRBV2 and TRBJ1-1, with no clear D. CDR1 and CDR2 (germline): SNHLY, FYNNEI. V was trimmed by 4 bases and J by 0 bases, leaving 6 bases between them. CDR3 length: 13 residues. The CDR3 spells CASSARVNTEAFF. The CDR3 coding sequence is TGTGCCAGCAGTGCTCGGGTGAACACTGAAGCTTTCTTT.

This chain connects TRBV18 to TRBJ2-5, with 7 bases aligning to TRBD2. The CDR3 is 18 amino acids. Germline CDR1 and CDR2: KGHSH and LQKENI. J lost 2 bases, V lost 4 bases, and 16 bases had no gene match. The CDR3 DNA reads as TGTGCCAGCTCACAACCCCGGGCGGGGGTGAGGTCGCAAGAGACCCAGTACTTC. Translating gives CASSQPRAGVRSQETQYF.

As DNA, the CDR3 is TGTGCCAGCAGCCTTCTAGCGGAGGTGAGGGAGCAGTACTTC. Protein sequence: CASSLLAEVREQYF. The rearrangement joins TRBV6-5 to TRBJ2-7; 7 bases match TRBD2. Looked up from germline, CDR1 is MNHEY and CDR2 is SVGAGI. This CDR3 contains 14 residues. V was clipped by 6 bases and J by 7 bases; unmatched bases: 12.

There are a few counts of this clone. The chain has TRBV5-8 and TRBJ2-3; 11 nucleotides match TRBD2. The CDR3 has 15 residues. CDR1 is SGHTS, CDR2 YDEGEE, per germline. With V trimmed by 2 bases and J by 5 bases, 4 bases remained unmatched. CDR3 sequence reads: CASSFGLAGGDTQYF. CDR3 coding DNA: TGTGCCAGCAGCTTTGGTCTAGCGGGGGGAGATACGCAGTATTTT.

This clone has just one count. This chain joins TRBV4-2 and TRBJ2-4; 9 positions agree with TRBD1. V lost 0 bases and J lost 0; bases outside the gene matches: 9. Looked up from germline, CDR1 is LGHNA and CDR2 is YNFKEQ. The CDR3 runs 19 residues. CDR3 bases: TGTGCCAGCAGCCAAGAGGTAACAGGGGGCAAACTAGCCAAAAACATTCAGTACTTC. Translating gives CASSQEVTGGKLAKNIQYF.

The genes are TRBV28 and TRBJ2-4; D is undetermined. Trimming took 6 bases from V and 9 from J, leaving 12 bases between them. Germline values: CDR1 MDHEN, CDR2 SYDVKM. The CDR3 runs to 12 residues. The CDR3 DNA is TGTGCCAGCAGCCTGAGAGAGGCCATTCAGTACTTC. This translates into CASSLREAIQYF.

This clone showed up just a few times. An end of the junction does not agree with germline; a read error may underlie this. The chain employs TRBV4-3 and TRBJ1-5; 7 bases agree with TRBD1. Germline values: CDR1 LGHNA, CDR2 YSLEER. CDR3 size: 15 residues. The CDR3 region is CASSQEHRGNQPQHF. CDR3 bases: TGCGCCAGCAGCCAAGAACACAGGGGCAACCAGCCCCAGCATTTT.

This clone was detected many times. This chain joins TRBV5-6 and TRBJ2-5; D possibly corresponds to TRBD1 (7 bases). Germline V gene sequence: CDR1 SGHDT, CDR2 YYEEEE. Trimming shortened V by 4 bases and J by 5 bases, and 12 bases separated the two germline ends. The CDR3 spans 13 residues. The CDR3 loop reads CASSATGRETQYF. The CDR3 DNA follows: TGTGCCAGCAGCGCGACAGGGAGGGAGACCCAGTACTTC.

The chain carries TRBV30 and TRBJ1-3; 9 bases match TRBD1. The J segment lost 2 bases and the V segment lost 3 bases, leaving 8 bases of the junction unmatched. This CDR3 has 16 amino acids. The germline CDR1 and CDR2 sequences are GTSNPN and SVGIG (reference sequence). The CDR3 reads CAWRTPGQGPGNTIYF. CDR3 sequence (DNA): TGTGCCTGGAGGACACCGGGACAGGGCCCTGGAAACACCATATATTTT. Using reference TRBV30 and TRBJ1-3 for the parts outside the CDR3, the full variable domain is SQTIHQWPATLVQPVGSPLSLECTVEGTSNPNLYWYRQAAGRGLQLLFYSVGIGQISSEVPQNLSASRPQDRQFILSSKKLLLSDSGFYLCAWRTPGQGPGNTIYFGEGSWLTVV.

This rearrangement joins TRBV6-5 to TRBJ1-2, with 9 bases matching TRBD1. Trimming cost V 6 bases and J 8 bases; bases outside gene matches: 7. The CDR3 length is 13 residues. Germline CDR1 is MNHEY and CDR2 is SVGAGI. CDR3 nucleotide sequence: TGTGCCAGCAGGCCTACAGGGGGCCAGGGCTACACCTTC. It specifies CASRPTGGQGYTF.

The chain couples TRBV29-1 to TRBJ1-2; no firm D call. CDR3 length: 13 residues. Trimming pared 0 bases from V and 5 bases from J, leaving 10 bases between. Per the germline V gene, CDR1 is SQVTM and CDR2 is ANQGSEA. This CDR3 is CSVEDPGAYGYTF. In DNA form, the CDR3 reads TGCAGCGTTGAAGATCCCGGTGCTTATGGCTACACCTTC.

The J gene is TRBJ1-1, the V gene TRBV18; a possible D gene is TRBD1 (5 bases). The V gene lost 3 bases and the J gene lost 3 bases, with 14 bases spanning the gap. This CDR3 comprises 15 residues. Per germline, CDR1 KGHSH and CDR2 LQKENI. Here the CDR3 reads CASSPWGGVDTEAFF. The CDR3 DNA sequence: TGTGCCAGCTCACCCTGGGGGGGGGTGGACACTGAAGCTTTCTTT.

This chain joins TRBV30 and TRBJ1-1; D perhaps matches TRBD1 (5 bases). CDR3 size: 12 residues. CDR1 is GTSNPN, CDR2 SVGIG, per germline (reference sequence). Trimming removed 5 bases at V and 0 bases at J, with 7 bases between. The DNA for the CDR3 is TGTGCCTGGGGGGCCCTGAACACTGAAGCTTTCTTT. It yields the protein CAWGALNTEAFF.

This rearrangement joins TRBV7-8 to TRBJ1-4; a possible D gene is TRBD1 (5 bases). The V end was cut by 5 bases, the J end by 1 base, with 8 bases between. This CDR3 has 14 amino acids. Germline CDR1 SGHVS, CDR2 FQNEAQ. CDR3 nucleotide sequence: TGTGCCAGCAGCCCAGGGTTAACTAATGAAAAACTGTTTTTT. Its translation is CASSPGLTNEKLFF.

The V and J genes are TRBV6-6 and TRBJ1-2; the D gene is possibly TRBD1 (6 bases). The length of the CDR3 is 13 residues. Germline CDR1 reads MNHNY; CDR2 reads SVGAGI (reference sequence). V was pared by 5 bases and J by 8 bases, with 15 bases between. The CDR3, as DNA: TGTGCCAGCAGTGGGTCACAGGGCCGGGGCTACACCTTC. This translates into CASSGSQGRGYTF.

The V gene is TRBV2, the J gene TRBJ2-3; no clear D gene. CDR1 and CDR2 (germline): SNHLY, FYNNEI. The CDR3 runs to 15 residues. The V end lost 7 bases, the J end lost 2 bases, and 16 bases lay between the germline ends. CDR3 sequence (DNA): TGTGCCAGCATGCAGGCCTCCTACAACACAGATACGCAGTATTTT. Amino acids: CASMQASYNTDTQYF.

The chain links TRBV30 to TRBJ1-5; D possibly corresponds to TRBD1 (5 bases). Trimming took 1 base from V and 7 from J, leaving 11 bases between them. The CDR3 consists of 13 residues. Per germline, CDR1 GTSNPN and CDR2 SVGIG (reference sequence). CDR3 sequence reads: CAWSEGAGQPQHF. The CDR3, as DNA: TGTGCCTGGAGTGAAGGGGCGGGGCAGCCCCAGCATTTT.

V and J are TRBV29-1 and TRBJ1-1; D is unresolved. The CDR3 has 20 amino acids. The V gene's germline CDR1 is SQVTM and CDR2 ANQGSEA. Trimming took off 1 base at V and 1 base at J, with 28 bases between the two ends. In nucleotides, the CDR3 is TGCAGCGTTGAAGTAGGTATTGTGATAGGCGATGACACCGAGAACACTGAAGCTTTCTTT. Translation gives CSVEVGIVIGDDTENTEAFF.

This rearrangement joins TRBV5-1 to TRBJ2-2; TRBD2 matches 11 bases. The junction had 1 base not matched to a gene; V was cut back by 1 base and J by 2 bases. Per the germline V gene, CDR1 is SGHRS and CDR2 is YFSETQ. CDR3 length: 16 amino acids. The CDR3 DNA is TGCGCCAGCAGCTTGACTAGCGGGGGAAACACCGGGGAGCTGTTTTTT. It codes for CASSLTSGGNTGELFF. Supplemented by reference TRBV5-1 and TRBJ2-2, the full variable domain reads KAGVTQTPRYLIKTRGQQVTLSCSPISGHRSVSWYQQTPGQGLQFLFEYFSETQRNKGNFPGRFSGRQFSNSRSEMNVSTLELGDSALYLCASSLTSGGNTGELFFGEGSRLTVL.